The sequence of this TCR beta chain was determined in a study of radiation and T cells in renal cell carcinoma. Study-level background: Nephrectomy followed 15 Gy stereotactic body radiation by 4 weeks. Findings and caveats of the study: Pretreatment tumor biopsies were lacking, so baseline clonotypes are unknown. In blood, top tumor clones expanded by 2 weeks, shrinking by 4.

Documented time point: baseline pretreatment blood. Treatment indicated: 15 Gy SBRT to primary tumor, nephrectomy 4 weeks later. The patient's renal cell carcinoma had clear cell pathology. On this clone itself: What it binds is not known.

There are 15 residues in the CDR3. V shed 7 bases and J shed 5 bases, with 20 bases lying between them. CDR1 is MNHEY, CDR2 SVGAGI, per germline. Sequenced by immunoSEQ multiplex PCR; TCRdb stores in-frame clones only, minus some. The sample lists about 150,000 clones, approximately 90% occurring once. The chain uses TRBV6-5 and TRBJ1-1; the D gene is possibly TRBD1 (6 bases). This TCR came from a woman aged 70-85 years with renal cell carcinoma. The material was blood, obtained from a patient whose treatment included radiotherapy and nephrectomy. CDR3 amino acids: CASTAFTGRGTEAFF. The CDR3 DNA reads TGTGCCAGCACCGCTTTTACAGGGCGGGGAACTGAAGCTTTCTTT.